Listed below are T cell receptor beta chains from one sample, sequenced in a study of human T cells and chemical hapten exposure. Using its own MiXCR run on the RACE reads, TCRdb lists one record per CDR3 protein. Among tens of thousands of distinct CDR3 sequences listed, 7.5% to 9.5% were seen once. The sample consisted of whole blood, taken in connection with sensitization to the hapten diphenylcyclopropenone (DPC). The receptor set was obtained from a woman aged 50 to 60 with alopecia areata. Some clones in this sample may be carry-over from other donors' samples. The CDR3 runs from the conserved cysteine through the conserved F or W. The D gene is left open where the match is weak. The listing skips clone size in some rows; elsewhere it reads once, few, many or a size class.

v_gene,abundance,j_gene,d_gene,CDR3aa,CDR3nt
TRBV14,NA,TRBJ1-6,NA,CASSLQTGVSAPLHF,TGTGCCAGCAGCCTCCAGACAGGAGTATCTGCCCCCCTCCACTTT
TRBV20-1,many,TRBJ2-1,NA,CSATWGFVNEQFF,TGCAGTGCGACCTGGGGGTTCGTGAATGAGCAGTTCTTC
TRBV6-5,few,TRBJ1-5,TRBD1,CASSPDRGSNQPQHF,TGTGCCAGCAGCCCCGACAGGGGTAGCAATCAGCCCCAGCATTTT
TRBV7-2,many,TRBJ2-3,TRBD1,CASSQGATDTQYF,TGTGCCAGCAGTCAGGGGGCGACAGATACGCAGTATTTT
TRBV11-2,NA,TRBJ2-1,NA,CASTIRGTVGNEQFF,TGTGCCAGCACCATACGGGGGACTGTAGGGAATGAGCAGTTCTTC
TRBV7-9,few,TRBJ2-6,TRBD2,CARSSGGRDSGANVLTF,TGTGCCCGGTCTAGCGGGGGACGGGACTCTGGGGCCAACGTCCTGACTTTC
TRBV18,few,TRBJ2-3,TRBD1,CASSPFDRAPSDTQYF,TGTGCCAGCTCACCTTTCGACAGGGCCCCCTCAGATACGCAGTATTTT
TRBV6-1,NA,TRBJ2-1,TRBD1,CASSEGQGIGNEQFF,TGTGCCAGCAGTGAAGGACAGGGGATCGGCAATGAGCAGTTCTTC
TRBV5-6,few,TRBJ1-5,NA,CASSLGGSNNQPQHF,TGTGCCAGCAGCTTGGGGGGCAGCAACAATCAGCCCCAGCATTTT
TRBV5-6,few,TRBJ1-1,NA,CASSFGTIAEAFF,TGTGCCAGCAGCTTTGGGACGATCGCTGAAGCTTTCTTT
TRBV12-3/TRBV12-4,NA,TRBJ1-2,TRBD1,CASSLRGGTGYGYTF,TGTGCCAGCAGTTTACGGGGAGGGACAGGCTATGGCTACACCTTC
TRBV19,once,TRBJ2-7,TRBD1,CASSISPGQGKDEQYF,TGTGCCAGTAGTATTTCCCCGGGACAGGGGAAAGACGAGCAGTACTTC
TRBV7-7,many,TRBJ1-4,NA,CASSLGLGEKLFF,TGTGCCAGCAGCTTAGGGCTTGGGGAAAAACTGTTTTTT
TRBV7-2,many,TRBJ2-7,NA,CASSPRLGSSEQYF,TGTGCCAGCAGCCCCCGACTAGGATCTAGCGAGCAGTACTTC
TRBV7-2,few,TRBJ2-3,TRBD2,CATKAGVGTDTQYF,TGTGCCACTAAAGCGGGAGTGGGGACAGATACGCAGTATTTT